The rows below give T cell receptor beta chains drawn from one sample of a study of blood T cells in healthy people across ages. Each CDR3 protein gets one entry after TCRdb re-called the 5' RACE reads with MiXCR. The data contain hundreds of thousands of distinct CDR3 sequences, around half of them singletons. Sequencing was performed on blood. These receptors were collected from a woman in her sixties or seventies in good health. Each CDR3 is given with its conserved first and last residue. The order of the fields is V gene, clone size, J gene, CDR3 protein. Clone size is stated in some rows and not others, as once, few, many or a class when expanded.

>TRBV20-1|few|TRBJ1-1
CSARASQNTEAFF
>TRBV20-1|NA|TRBJ1-1
CSASPGANTEAFF
>TRBV7-2|NA|TRBJ1-2
CASSLDPFGTVHGYTF
>TRBV20-1|once|TRBJ2-1
CSARAVRAWEQFF
>TRBV5-1|NA|TRBJ2-5
CASSVLGVSETQYF
>TRBV7-8|NA|TRBJ2-5
CASSLNVVGSETQYF
>TRBV11-1|few|NA
CASAEVYEQYF
>TRBV4-3|NA|TRBJ2-3
CASSQDYTAGPRTDTQYF
>TRBV7-2|NA|TRBJ2-7
CASSLRQGFDYEQYF
>TRBV30|NA|TRBJ2-5
CAWSVGGFQETQYF
>TRBV30|NA|TRBJ2-1
CAWQREGIMSEQFF
>TRBV7-2|NA|TRBJ2-1
CASSLGGRAETQFF
>TRBV28|NA|NA
CASGTVYEQYF
>TRBV20-1|few|TRBJ2-7
CSASPSGSSYEQYF
>TRBV5-1|NA|TRBJ2-1
CASSLMPGGFNEQFF
>TRBV9|many|TRBJ1-5
CASSVGGPNQPQHF
>TRBV6-8|once|TRBJ2-7
CASSYKGQSYVQYF
>TRBV5-5|NA|TRBJ1-2
CASSLDRINCGYTF
>TRBV20-1|NA|TRBJ2-1
CSADPGLAGYGNEQFF
>TRBV6-5|NA|TRBJ2-5
CASSETGTPVRETQYF
>TRBV28|NA|TRBJ2-2
CASRGSRGSTGELFF
>TRBV25-1|few|TRBJ2-4
CASSESRLAGESVQYF
>TRBV12-3/TRBV12-4|NA|TRBJ1-2
CASSPRDTRPCTF
>TRBV21-1|NA|TRBJ2-2
CASNNFPTGELFF
>TRBV20-1|many|TRBJ2-7
CSAFSGTSAYEQYF
>TRBV12-3/TRBV12-4|NA|TRBJ2-3
CASSPLAGGWPTDTQYF
>TRBV10-3|NA|TRBJ2-2
CAIQAIQGNTGELFF